This T cell receptor (beta chain) was documented in a study of graft-versus-host responses after intestinal transplantation. On this clone itself: Its target is not known.

Clones were sequenced by immunoSEQ multiplex PCR, and TCRdb holds only the in-frame ones, with some missing. This sample yields some 39,000 clones, of which around 96% are seen a single time; 0.22% belongs to the top ten. Germline CDR1 KGHSH, CDR2 LQKENI. The CDR3 runs to 13 residues. J was trimmed by 6 bases and V by 10 bases; bases with no gene match: 7. This specimen consisted of unstimulated CD8+ T cells sorted from spleen or lymph node cells, obtained before transplant. The chain uses TRBV18 and TRBJ1-4; 8 positions match TRBD1. The sequence derives from a human donor who was the organ donor for an intestinal transplant. DNA for the CDR3: TGTGCCACCCAGGACAGGGTGGATGAAAAACTGTTTTTT. This translates into CATQDRVDEKLFF.